This paragraph covers one T cell receptor beta chain sequence. The sample is drawn from a study of T cell changes during pregnancy in multiple sclerosis. This CDR3 contains 15 residues. The germline CDR1 and CDR2 sequences are KGHSH and LQKENI. Trimming left V 5 bases short and J 6 bases short, with 20 bases between. Profiled with immunoSEQ multiplex PCR; TCRdb holds only in-frame clones, not every one. The sample carries roughly 93,000 clones, roughly 90% recorded once. Sequences were derived from peripheral blood, sampled in the first trimester of pregnancy. This rearrangement joins TRBV18 to TRBJ2-7; possibly TRBD1 for D (5 bases). This TCR was sampled from a female donor in good health, enrolled as a control in a pregnancy study. The chain's CDR3 is CASSAMIDSLGEQYF. For the CDR3, the DNA is TGTGCCAGCTCAGCCATGATAGACAGTCTTGGCGAGCAGTACTTC.